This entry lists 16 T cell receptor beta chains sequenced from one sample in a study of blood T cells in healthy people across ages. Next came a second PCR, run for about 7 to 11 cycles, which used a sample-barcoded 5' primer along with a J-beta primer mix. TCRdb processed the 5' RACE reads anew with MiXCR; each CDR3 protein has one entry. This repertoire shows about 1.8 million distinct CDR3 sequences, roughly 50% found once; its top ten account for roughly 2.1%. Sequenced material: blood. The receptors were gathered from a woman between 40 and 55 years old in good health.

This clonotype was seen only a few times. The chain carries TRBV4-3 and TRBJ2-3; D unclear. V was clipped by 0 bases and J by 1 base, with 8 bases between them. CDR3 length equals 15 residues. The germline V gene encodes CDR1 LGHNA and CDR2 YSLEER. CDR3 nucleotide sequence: TGCGCCAGCAGCCAAGAAAAGGCAGGCACAGATACGCAGTATTTT. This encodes CASSQEKAGTDTQYF.

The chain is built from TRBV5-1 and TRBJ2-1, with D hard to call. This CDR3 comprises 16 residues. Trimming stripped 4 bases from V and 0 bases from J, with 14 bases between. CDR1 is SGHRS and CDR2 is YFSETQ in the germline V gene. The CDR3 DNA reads TGCGCCAGCAGCCCCGGCTACTTGAGCTCCTACAATGAGCAGTTCTTC. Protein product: CASSPGYLSSYNEQFF.

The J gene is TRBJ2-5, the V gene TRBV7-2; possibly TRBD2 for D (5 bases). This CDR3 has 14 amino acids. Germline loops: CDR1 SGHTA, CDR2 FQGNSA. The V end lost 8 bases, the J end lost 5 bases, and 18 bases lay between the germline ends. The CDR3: CASGTYLASETQYF. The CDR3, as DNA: TGTGCCAGCGGCACATATCTAGCTTCGGAGACCCAGTACTTC. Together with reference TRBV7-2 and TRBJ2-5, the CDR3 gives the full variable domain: GAGVSQSPSNKVTEKGKDVELRCDPISGHTALYWYRQSLGQGLEFLIYFQGNSAPDKSGLPSDRFSAERTGGSVSTLTIQRTQQEDSAVYLCASGTYLASETQYFGPGTRLLVL.

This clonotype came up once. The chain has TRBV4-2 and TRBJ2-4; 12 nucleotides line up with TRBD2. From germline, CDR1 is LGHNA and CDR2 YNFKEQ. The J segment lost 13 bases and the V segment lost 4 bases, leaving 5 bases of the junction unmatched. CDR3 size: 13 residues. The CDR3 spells CASSPSGGDSQYF. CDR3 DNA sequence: TGTGCCAGCAGCCCTAGCGGGGGGGACTCCCAGTACTTC.

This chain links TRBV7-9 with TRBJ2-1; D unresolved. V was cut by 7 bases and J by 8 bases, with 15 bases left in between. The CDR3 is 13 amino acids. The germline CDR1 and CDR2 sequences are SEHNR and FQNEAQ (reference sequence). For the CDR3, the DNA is TGTGCCAGCAACTTTCTCATGATCGATGAGCAGTTCTTC. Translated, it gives CASNFLMIDEQFF.

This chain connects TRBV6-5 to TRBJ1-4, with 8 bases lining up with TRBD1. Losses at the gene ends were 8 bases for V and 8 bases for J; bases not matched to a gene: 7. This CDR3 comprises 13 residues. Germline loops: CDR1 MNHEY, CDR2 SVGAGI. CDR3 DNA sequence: TGTGCCAGCTCCGGGACAGGATACGAAAAACTGTTTTTT. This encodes CASSGTGYEKLFF.

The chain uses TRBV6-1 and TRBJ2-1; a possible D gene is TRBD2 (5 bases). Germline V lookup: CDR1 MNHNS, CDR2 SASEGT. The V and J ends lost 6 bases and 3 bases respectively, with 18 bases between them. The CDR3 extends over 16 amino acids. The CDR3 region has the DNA TGTGCCAGCAGGATGACAACTAGGGTACTCTACAATGAGCAGTTCTTC. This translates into CASRMTTRVLYNEQFF.

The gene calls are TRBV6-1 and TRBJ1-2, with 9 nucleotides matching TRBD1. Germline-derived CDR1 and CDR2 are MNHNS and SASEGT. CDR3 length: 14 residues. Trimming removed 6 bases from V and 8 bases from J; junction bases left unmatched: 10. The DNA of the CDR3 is TGTGCCAGCAGGGCGGGACAGGGCGCCGGCGGCTACACCTTC. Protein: CASRAGQGAGGYTF.

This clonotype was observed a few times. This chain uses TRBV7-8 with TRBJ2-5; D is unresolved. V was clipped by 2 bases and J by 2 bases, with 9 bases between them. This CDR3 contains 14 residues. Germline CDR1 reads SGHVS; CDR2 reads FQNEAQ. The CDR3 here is CASSLIQLQETQYF. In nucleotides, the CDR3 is TGTGCCAGCAGCTTAATCCAGCTTCAAGAGACCCAGTACTTC.

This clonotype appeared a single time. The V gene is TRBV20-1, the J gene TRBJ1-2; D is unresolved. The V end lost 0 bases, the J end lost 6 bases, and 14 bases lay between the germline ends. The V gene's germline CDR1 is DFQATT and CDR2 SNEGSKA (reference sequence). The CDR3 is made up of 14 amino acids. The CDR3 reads CSARDLRPLDGYTF. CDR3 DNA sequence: TGCAGTGCTAGAGATTTGAGACCCCTCGATGGCTACACCTTC.

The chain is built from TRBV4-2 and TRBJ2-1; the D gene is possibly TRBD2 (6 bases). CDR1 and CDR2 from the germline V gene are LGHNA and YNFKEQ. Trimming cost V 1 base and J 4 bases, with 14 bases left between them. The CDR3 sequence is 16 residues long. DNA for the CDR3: TGTGCCAGCAGCCAAGGGGGCGGGGCGGGGTACAATGAGCAGTTCTTC. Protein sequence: CASSQGGGAGYNEQFF.

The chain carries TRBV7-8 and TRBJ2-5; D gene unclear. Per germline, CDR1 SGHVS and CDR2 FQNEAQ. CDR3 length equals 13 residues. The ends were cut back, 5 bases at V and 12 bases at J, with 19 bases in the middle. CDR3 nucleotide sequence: TGTGCCAGCAGCCTCTCCCCTGGTTACGAGGAGTACTTC. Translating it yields CASSLSPGYEEYF.

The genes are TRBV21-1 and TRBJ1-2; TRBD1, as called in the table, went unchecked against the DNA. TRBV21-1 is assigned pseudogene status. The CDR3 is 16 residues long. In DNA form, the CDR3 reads TGTGCCAGCAGCCCCCTAAGTTCGAGGCAGGGTTGTGGCTACACCTTC. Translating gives CASSPLSSRQGCGYTF.

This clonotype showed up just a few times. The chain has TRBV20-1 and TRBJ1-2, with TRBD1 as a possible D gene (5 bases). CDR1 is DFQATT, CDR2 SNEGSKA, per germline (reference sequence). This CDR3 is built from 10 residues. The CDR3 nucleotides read TGCAGCACCGGGACGACTGGCTACACCTTC. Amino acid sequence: CSTGTTGYTF.

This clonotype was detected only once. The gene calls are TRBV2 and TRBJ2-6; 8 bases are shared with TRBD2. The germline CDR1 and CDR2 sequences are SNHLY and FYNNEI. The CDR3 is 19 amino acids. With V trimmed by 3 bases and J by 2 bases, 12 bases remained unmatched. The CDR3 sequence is CASSDGGELSLTGANVLTF. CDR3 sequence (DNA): TGTGCCAGCAGTGACGGGGGGGAACTTTCTCTGACTGGGGCCAACGTCCTGACTTTC.

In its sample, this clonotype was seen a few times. The CDR3 DNA reads as TGTGCCAGCAGCCATGGAAGGGGGAAGAACGAGCAGTACTTC. Its translation is CASSHGRGKNEQYF. V gene TRBV3-1 combines with J gene TRBJ2-5, with a possible D match to TRBD1 (6 bases). The J call could be wrong; TRBJ2-7 is a better fit for the DNA end. The germline gives CDR1 LGHDT, CDR2 YNNKEL (reference sequence). CDR3 length equals 14 residues.